The sequence of this T cell receptor (beta chain) was determined in a study of blood T cells in healthy people across ages. Alongside a J-beta primer mix, a sample-barcoded 5' primer served in a second PCR lasting about 7 to 12 cycles. TCRdb reprocessed the 5' RACE reads with MiXCR, giving one entry per CDR3 protein. The sample contains 800,000 or so distinct CDR3 sequences, about 42% of which appear only once. With respect to this clonotype: Its antigen remains unidentified.

The study's findings and limits: The long-lived group displayed more naive CD4+ cells, plus higher diversity, than the aged donors did.

Germline CDR1 is MNHNS and CDR2 is SASEGT. The V segment lost 4 bases and the J segment 1 base; nucleotides outside the gene matches: 7. This CDR3 spans 16 amino acids. Sequencing was performed on blood. The genes are TRBV6-1 and TRBJ2-1, with 7 nucleotides matching TRBD1. This receptor was obtained from an elderly man in good health. Here the CDR3 DNA reads TGTGCCAGCAGTGGGGAGCGGACAGGTTCCTACAATGAGCAGTTCTTC. It yields the protein CASSGERTGSYNEQFF.